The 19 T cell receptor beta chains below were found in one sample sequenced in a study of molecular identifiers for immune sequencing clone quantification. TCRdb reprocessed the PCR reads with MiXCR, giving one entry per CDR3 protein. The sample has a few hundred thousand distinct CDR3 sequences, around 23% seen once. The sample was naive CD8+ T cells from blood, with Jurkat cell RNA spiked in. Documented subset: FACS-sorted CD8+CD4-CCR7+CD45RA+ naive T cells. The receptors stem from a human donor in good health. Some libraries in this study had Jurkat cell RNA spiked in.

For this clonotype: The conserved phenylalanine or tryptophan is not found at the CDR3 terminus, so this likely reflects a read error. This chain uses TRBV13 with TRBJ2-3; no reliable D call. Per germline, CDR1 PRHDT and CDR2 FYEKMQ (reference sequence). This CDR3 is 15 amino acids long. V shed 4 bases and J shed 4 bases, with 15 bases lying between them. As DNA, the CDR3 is TGTGCCAGCAGCTCGGTCCCAGAAGCCCCAGATACGCAGTATTCT. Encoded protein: CASSSVPEAPDTQYS.

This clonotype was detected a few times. The DNA for the CDR3 is TGTGCCAGCAGTTTTCAGGGGAAGACAGATACGCAGTATTTT. Translated, it gives CASSFQGKTDTQYF. The V gene is TRBV27, the J gene TRBJ2-3; D may be TRBD1 (6 bases). Germline V gene sequence: CDR1 MNHEY, CDR2 SMNVEV (reference sequence). The CDR3 length is 14 residues. The V end lost 3 bases, the J end lost 3 bases, and 10 bases lay between the germline ends.

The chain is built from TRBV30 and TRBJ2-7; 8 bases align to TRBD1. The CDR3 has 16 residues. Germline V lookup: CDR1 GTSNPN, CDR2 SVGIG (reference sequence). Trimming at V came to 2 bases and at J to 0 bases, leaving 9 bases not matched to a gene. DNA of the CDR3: TGTGCCTGGAGTCCAATCCCGGGACAGGTCTCCTACGAGCAGTACTTC. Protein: CAWSPIPGQVSYEQYF.

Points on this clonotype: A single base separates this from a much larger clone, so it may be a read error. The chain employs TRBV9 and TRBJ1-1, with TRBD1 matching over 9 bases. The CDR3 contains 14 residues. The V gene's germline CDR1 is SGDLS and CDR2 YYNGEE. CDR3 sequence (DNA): TGTGCCGGCAGCGCGGGACAGGGAAGCGCTGAAGCTTTCTTT. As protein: CAGSAGQGSAEAFF. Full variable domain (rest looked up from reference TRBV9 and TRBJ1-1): DSGVTQTPKHLITATGQRVTLRCSPRSGDLSVYWYQQSLDQGLQFLIQYYNGEERAKGNILERFSAQQFPDLHSELNLSSLELGDSALYFCAGSAGQGSAEAFFGQGTRLTVV.

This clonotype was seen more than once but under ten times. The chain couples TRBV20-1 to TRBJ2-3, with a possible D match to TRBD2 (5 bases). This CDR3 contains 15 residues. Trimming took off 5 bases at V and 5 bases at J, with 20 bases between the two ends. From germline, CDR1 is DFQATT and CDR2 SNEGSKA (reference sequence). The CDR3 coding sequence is TGCAGTGCTGACTATATTCAGTGGATGGGAGATACGCAGTATTTT. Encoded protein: CSADYIQWMGDTQYF.

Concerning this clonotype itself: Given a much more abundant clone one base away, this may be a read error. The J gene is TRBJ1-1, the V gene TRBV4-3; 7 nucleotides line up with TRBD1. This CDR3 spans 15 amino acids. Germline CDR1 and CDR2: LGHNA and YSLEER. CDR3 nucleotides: TGCGCCGGCAGCCAAAGTAGACAGGGTGGTCCTGAAGCTTTCTTT. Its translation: CAGSQSRQGGPEAFF.

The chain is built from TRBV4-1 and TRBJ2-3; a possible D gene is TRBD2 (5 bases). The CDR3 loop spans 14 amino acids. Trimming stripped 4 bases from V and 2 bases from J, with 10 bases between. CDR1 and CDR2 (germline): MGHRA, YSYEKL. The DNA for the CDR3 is TGCGCCAGCAGCCGCGGAGGATCCACAGATACGCAGTATTTT. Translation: CASSRGGSTDTQYF.

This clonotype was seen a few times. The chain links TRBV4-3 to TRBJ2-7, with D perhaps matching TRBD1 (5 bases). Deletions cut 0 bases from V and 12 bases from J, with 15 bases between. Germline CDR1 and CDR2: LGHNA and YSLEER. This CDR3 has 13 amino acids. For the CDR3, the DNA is TGCGCCAGCAGCCAAGATATTTCAGGGCTTCGGTACTTC. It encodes CASSQDISGLRYF.

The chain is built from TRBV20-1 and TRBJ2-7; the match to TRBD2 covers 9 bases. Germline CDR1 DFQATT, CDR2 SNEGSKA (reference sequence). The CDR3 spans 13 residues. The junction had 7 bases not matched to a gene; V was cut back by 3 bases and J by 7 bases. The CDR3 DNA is TGCAGTGCTAGTAGCGGGAGCGTAAGGGAGCAGTACTTC. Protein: CSASSGSVREQYF.

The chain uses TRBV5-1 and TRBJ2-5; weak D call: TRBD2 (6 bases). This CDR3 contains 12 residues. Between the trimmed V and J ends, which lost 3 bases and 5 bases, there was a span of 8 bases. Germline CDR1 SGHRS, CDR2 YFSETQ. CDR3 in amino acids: CASSWDWETQYF. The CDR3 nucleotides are TGCGCCAGCAGCTGGGACTGGGAGACCCAGTACTTC. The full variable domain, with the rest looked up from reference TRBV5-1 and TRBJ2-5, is KAGVTQTPRYLIKTRGQQVTLSCSPISGHRSVSWYQQTPGQGLQFLFEYFSETQRNKGNFPGRFSGRQFSNSRSEMNVSTLELGDSALYLCASSWDWETQYFGPGTRLLVL.

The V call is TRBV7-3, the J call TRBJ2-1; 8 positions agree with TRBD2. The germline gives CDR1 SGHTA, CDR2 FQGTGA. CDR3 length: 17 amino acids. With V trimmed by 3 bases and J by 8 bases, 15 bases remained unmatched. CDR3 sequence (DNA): TGTGCCAGCAGCTTGTTTGAGCGGGAGTTGGGGCCCTATGAGCAGTTCTTC. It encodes CASSLFERELGPYEQFF.

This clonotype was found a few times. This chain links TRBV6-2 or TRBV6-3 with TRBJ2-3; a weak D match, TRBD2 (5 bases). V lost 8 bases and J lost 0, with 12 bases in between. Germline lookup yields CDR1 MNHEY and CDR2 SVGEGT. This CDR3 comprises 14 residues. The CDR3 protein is CASWTGGSTDTQYF. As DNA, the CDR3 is TGTGCCAGCTGGACTGGAGGAAGCACAGATACGCAGTATTTT.

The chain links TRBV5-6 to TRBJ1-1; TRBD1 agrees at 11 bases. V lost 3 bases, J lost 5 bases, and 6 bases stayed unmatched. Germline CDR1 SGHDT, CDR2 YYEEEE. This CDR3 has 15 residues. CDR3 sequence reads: CASSYGQGAFTEAFF. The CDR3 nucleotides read TGTGCCAGCAGCTACGGACAGGGGGCCTTTACTGAAGCTTTCTTT.

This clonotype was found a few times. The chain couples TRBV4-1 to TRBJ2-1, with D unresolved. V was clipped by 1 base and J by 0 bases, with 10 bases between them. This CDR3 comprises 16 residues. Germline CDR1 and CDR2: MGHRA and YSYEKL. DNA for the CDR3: TGCGCCAGCAGCCAAGCGCAGGACCTCTCCTACAATGAGCAGTTCTTC. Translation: CASSQAQDLSYNEQFF.

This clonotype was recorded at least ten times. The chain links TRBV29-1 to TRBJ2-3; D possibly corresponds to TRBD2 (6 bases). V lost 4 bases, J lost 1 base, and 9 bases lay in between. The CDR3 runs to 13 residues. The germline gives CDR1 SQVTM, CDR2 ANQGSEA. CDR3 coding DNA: TGCAGCGTTGTTACGGGGGGCACAGATACGCAGTATTTT. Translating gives CSVVTGGTDTQYF.

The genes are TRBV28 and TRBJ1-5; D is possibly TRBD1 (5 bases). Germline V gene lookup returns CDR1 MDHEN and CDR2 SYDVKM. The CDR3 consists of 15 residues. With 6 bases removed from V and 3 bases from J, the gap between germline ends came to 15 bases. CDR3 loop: CASSSRVMDNQPQHF. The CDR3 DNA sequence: TGTGCCAGCAGCTCCAGGGTAATGGACAATCAGCCCCAGCATTTT.

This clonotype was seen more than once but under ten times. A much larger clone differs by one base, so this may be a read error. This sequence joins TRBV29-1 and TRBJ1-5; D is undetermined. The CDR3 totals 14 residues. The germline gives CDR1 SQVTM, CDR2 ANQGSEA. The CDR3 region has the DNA TGCGGCGTTGAATATGGGGATAGCAATCAGCCCCAGCATTTT. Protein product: CGVEYGDSNQPQHF.

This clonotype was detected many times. The CDR3 nucleotides read TGCAGCGTTGAATCCCCGGCAGGCAGCACAGATACGCAGTATTTT. This gives the protein CSVESPAGSTDTQYF. This chain connects TRBV29-1 to TRBJ2-3, with D unresolved. This CDR3 region has 15 residues. V was clipped by 2 bases and J by 0 bases, with 12 bases between them. CDR1 is SQVTM, CDR2 ANQGSEA, per germline.

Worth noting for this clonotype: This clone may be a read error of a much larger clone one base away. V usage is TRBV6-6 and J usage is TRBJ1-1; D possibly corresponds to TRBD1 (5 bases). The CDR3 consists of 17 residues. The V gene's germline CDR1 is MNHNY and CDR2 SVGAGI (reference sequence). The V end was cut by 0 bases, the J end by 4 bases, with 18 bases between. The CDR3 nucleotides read TGTGCCAGCAGTTACTCTTTACGGGGGGAAACTAGCACTGAAGCTTTCTTT. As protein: CASSYSLRGETSTEAFF.